One and the same sample provided the 24 T cell receptor beta chains below, sequenced in a study of tissue T cells after allogeneic stem cell transplantation (dated by TCRdb to between 2022 and 2023). Library construction relied on the immunoSEQ multiplex PCR assay. Not all clones reach the TCRdb copy of this immuneACCESS table, which keeps in-frame sequences only. Checked studies attribute under half of the gap to unresolved V genes and leave the rest unexplained. The sample profile shows fewer than 7,500 clones; 70% to 80% of them were found once. The biggest ten clones account for approximately 5% of the sample. Reading the label with the study, this specimen's time point is: recipient (host-origin) PBMCs collected before allo-HCT. This specimen was blood, taken before transplantation. All receptors come from a man between 35 and 75 years old who later had graft-versus-host disease after an allogeneic stem cell transplant.

The chain is built from TRBV5-1 and TRBJ2-7, with D perhaps matching TRBD1 (6 bases). Germline-derived CDR1 and CDR2 are SGHRS and YFSETQ. Trimming shortened V by 2 bases and J by 6 bases, and 6 bases separated the two germline ends. The CDR3 is made up of 11 amino acids. For the CDR3, the DNA is TGCGCCAGCAGCTTACAGGGCGAGCAGTACTTC. Its protein is CASSLQGEQYF. Using reference TRBV5-1 and TRBJ2-7 for the parts outside the CDR3, the full variable domain is KAGVTQTPRYLIKTRGQQVTLSCSPISGHRSVSWYQQTPGQGLQFLFEYFSETQRNKGNFPGRFSGRQFSNSRSEMNVSTLELGDSALYLCASSLQGEQYFGPGTRLTVT.

The chain links TRBV27 to TRBJ1-2, with TRBD1 matching 8 bases. This CDR3 is built from 14 residues. Trimming took 6 bases from V and 4 from J; bases not matched to a gene: 7. Per the germline V gene, CDR1 is MNHEY and CDR2 is SMNVEV (reference sequence). Written as DNA, the CDR3 is TGTGCCAGCAGCAGGGGACAGGACAGCTATGGCTACACCTTC. Its translation is CASSRGQDSYGYTF.

The V gene is TRBV10-1, the J gene TRBJ2-3; maybe TRBD1 (6 bases). Trimming left V 4 bases short and J 2 bases short, with 10 bases between. Germline V gene sequence: CDR1 WNHNN, CDR2 SYGVQD (reference sequence). The CDR3 is made up of 14 amino acids. The CDR3 region has the DNA TGCGCCAGCAGTGCAGGGACACCCACAGATACGCAGTATTTT. Amino acid sequence: CASSAGTPTDTQYF.

A few counts support this clone. The CDR3 region has the DNA TGTGCCAGCAGCCTAGGGCCGGGAGTCAGCTATGGCTACACCTTC. Its protein is CASSLGPGVSYGYTF. The rearrangement joins TRBV7-9 to TRBJ1-2; D is uncertain. Germline V gives CDR1 SEHNR, CDR2 FQNEAQ (reference sequence). The V and J ends lost 5 bases and 4 bases respectively, with 17 bases between them. The CDR3 loop spans 15 amino acids.

The chain has TRBV18 and TRBJ2-4; D is ambiguous. Germline V gene sequence: CDR1 KGHSH, CDR2 LQKENI. This CDR3 is built from 13 residues. V dropped 3 bases and J dropped 6 bases, with 9 bases sitting between them. The CDR3 DNA reads as TGTGCCAGCTCACCGGAAGACTTAAACATTCAGTACTTC. This encodes CASSPEDLNIQYF.

The chain uses TRBV9 and TRBJ1-1; perhaps TRBD1 as D (5 bases). CDR1 SGDLS and CDR2 YYNGEE come from the germline V gene. The CDR3 loop spans 14 amino acids. With 3 bases removed from V and 0 bases from J, the gap between germline ends came to 9 bases. This chain's CDR3 is CASSAGGLNTEAFF. The CDR3 bases are TGTGCCAGCAGCGCGGGGGGGTTGAACACTGAAGCTTTCTTT.

This clone was seen only a few times. The chain employs TRBV10-3 and TRBJ2-3; 8 nucleotides agree with TRBD2. Per germline, CDR1 ENHRY and CDR2 SYGVKD. The V segment lost 0 bases and the J segment 6 bases; nucleotides outside the gene matches: 8. The CDR3 extends over 16 amino acids. The CDR3 is CAISESLAGGGDTQYF. The CDR3 bases are TGTGCCATCAGTGAGTCGTTGGCGGGAGGTGGGGATACGCAGTATTTT.

This chain joins TRBV13 and TRBJ1-6; 7 bases agree with TRBD1. The length of the CDR3 is 15 residues. Per the germline V gene, CDR1 is PRHDT and CDR2 is FYEKMQ (reference sequence). Germline trimming cut 4 bases from V and 9 bases from J; bases unmatched to any gene: 9. The CDR3 sequence: CASSWRDRPSSPLHF. CDR3 nucleotide sequence: TGTGCCAGCAGCTGGAGGGACAGACCAAGTTCACCCCTCCACTTT.

V is TRBV5-5 and J is TRBJ1-2, with D maybe TRBD1 (6 bases). Per the germline V gene, CDR1 is SGHKS and CDR2 is YYEKEE (reference sequence). V was shortened by 4 bases and J by 2 bases, with 9 bases between the two germline ends. The CDR3 length is 13 residues. The CDR3 sequence is CASSPGTNYGYTF. The CDR3 DNA reads as TGTGCCAGCAGCCCCGGGACAAACTATGGCTACACCTTC.

The V gene is TRBV10-1, the J gene TRBJ2-1; D ambiguous. The CDR3 covers 13 residues. Trimming took off 0 bases at V and 10 bases at J, with 10 bases between the two ends. Per the germline V gene, CDR1 is WNHNN and CDR2 is SYGVQD (reference sequence). For the CDR3, the DNA is TGCGCCAGCAGTGAGTCGCGAAGCGCCGAGCAGTTCTTC. Its protein is CASSESRSAEQFF.

The V call is TRBV9, the J call TRBJ2-3, with D hard to call. V lost 2 bases and J 4 bases, leaving 8 bases between the germline ends. Germline assignment: CDR1 SGDLS and CDR2 YYNGEE. The CDR3 loop spans 13 amino acids. As DNA, the CDR3 is TGTGCCAGCAGCGTTGAGGTCCCAGATACGCAGTATTTT. As protein: CASSVEVPDTQYF.

The chain recombines TRBV21-1 with TRBJ1-3. TRBV21-1 is a pseudogene locus. The CDR3 totals 13 residues. CDR3 nucleotide sequence: TGTGCCAGCACCAGGACGGCCGGAAACACCATATATTTT. Amino acid sequence: CASTRTAGNTIYF.

In its sample, this clone is large. A junction boundary mismatches the germline segment, possibly from a read error. The V and J genes are TRBV28 and TRBJ1-5, with D perhaps TRBD1 (5 bases). The CDR3 is 15 residues long. Germline V lookup: CDR1 MDHEN, CDR2 SYDVKM. CDR3 region: CASTSGPGGGQPQHF. CDR3 bases: TGCGCGTCAACTTCCGGACCCGGGGGAGGGCAGCCCCAGCATTTT.

The table lists this clone with a few counts. The CDR3 reads CASSLERLGVTF. Here the CDR3 DNA reads TGTGCCAGCAGCTTAGAACGGTTGGGGGTCACCTTC. The V call is TRBV11-2, the J call TRBJ1-2; D perhaps matches TRBD1 (5 bases). The CDR3 has 12 residues. Trimming removed 0 bases from V and 13 bases from J, with 12 bases in between. Germline CDR1 reads SGHAT; CDR2 reads FQNNGV.

CDR3 sequence (DNA): TGTGCCAGCGCACAGGGACCGTATCAGCCCCAGCATTTT. Translated: CASAQGPYQPQHF. V and J are TRBV27 and TRBJ1-5; TRBD1 might be the D (6 bases). Trimming left V 8 bases short and J 5 bases short, with 13 bases between. Germline assignment: CDR1 MNHEY and CDR2 SMNVEV (reference sequence). CDR3 size: 13 residues.

The chain is built from TRBV6-5 and TRBJ1-5, with D maybe TRBD1 (6 bases). Trimming removed 7 bases at V and 4 bases at J, with 14 bases between. CDR3 size: 14 residues. From germline, CDR1 is MNHEY and CDR2 SVGAGI. CDR3 protein: CASIKRGGNQPQHF. The CDR3 region has the DNA TGTGCCAGCATTAAAAGGGGGGGGAATCAGCCCCAGCATTTT.

J is TRBJ1-2 and V is TRBV10-3; tentatively, D is TRBD1 (6 bases). V was clipped by 2 bases and J by 4 bases, with 11 bases between them. The CDR3 length is 14 residues. CDR1 and CDR2 from the germline V gene are ENHRY and SYGVKD. Here the CDR3 reads CAISEGQMSYGYTF. The CDR3 nucleotides are TGTGCCATCAGTGAGGGACAGATGAGCTATGGCTACACCTTC.

This chain connects TRBV27 to TRBJ2-1, with 12 bases matching TRBD2. CDR3 length equals 17 residues. The J segment lost 2 bases and the V segment lost 3 bases, leaving 5 bases of the junction unmatched. Per germline, CDR1 MNHEY and CDR2 SMNVEV (reference sequence). CDR3 coding DNA: TGTGCCAGCAGTTTGCTAGCGGGAGGGCCGACCTACAATGAGCAGTTCTTC. Protein: CASSLLAGGPTYNEQFF.

The V gene is TRBV9, the J gene TRBJ2-7; D gene unclear. V was shortened by 3 bases and J by 3 bases, with 19 bases between the two germline ends. Germline V gene sequence: CDR1 SGDLS, CDR2 YYNGEE. This CDR3 has 16 residues. The CDR3 here is CASSAGPYASSYEQYF. The CDR3 bases are TGTGCCAGCAGCGCCGGACCTTACGCATCCAGCTACGAGCAGTACTTC.

The chain uses TRBV7-9 and TRBJ2-7, with TRBD1 matching 9 bases. Losses at the gene ends were 4 bases for V and 3 bases for J; bases not matched to a gene: 7. This CDR3 contains 15 residues. Germline CDR1 SEHNR, CDR2 FQNEAQ (reference sequence). This CDR3 is CASSSPGQGHYEQYF. CDR3 nucleotide sequence: TGTGCCAGCAGCTCCCCGGGACAGGGCCACTACGAGCAGTACTTC. Looking up the rest from reference TRBV7-9 and TRBJ2-7 gives the full variable domain: DTGVSQNPRHKITKRGQNVTFRCDPISEHNRLYWYRQTLGQGPEFLTYFQNEAQLEKSRLLSDRFSAERPKGSFSTLEIQRTEQGDSAMYLCASSSPGQGHYEQYFGPGTRLTVT.

CDR3 sequence reads: CASSRGTDSGNTIYF. CDR3 DNA: TGCGCCAGCAGCCGCGGGACAGACTCTGGAAACACCATATATTTT. The chain links TRBV4-1 to TRBJ1-3; 7 bases map to TRBD1. The CDR3 sequence is 15 residues long. V dropped 4 bases and J dropped 0; count of bases not matched to a gene: 3. The V gene's germline CDR1 is MGHRA and CDR2 YSYEKL.

The V call is TRBV7-9, the J call TRBJ2-1; either TRBD1 or TRBD2 may fit D (5 bases each). This CDR3 spans 15 amino acids. V was cut by 1 base and J by 7 bases, with 14 bases left in between. Germline CDR1 and CDR2: SEHNR and FQNEAQ (reference sequence). The CDR3 spells CASSLGAHWGNEQFF. CDR3 coding DNA: TGTGCCAGCAGCTTAGGCGCACACTGGGGGAATGAGCAGTTCTTC.

V gene TRBV18 combines with J gene TRBJ1-1, with TRBD1 as a possible D gene (5 bases). Germline V gives CDR1 KGHSH, CDR2 LQKENI. V gave up 2 bases and J gave up 4 bases, with 8 bases separating them. The CDR3 sequence is 13 residues long. The CDR3 nucleotides are TGTGCCAGCTCACCAGGGGGTTCCACTGAAGCTTTCTTT. It encodes CASSPGGSTEAFF.

The chain couples TRBV7-6 to TRBJ2-1, with TRBD2 as a possible D gene (6 bases). The germline CDR1 and CDR2 sequences are SGHVS and FNYEAQ. The CDR3 extends over 13 amino acids. V was trimmed by 3 bases and J by 9 bases, leaving 12 bases between them. The CDR3 DNA sequence: TGTGCCAGCAGCTTTGGCGGGGCCACTGAGCAGTTCTTC. It yields the protein CASSFGGATEQFF. Variable domain in full (rest from reference TRBV7-6 and TRBJ2-1): GAGVSQSPRYKVTKRGQDVALRCDPISGHVSLYWYRQALGQGPEFLTYFNYEAQQDKSGLPNDRFSAERPEGSISTLTIQRTEQRDSAMYRCASSFGGATEQFFGPGTRLTVL.